The 22 T cell receptor beta chains reported below all come from one sample, sequenced in a study of T cell changes during pregnancy in multiple sclerosis. Repertoires were generated with immunoSEQ multiplex PCR, while TCRdb's copy carries only in-frame clones and drops some. The repertoire holds more than 30,000 clones, roughly 90% seen once, with about 0.6% in the top ten. Source: CD4+ T cells from peripheral blood mononuclear cells, taken before pregnancy. Receptors were obtained from a female donor with multiple sclerosis, enrolled in a pregnancy study.

V and J are TRBV7-2 and TRBJ1-2, with D uncertain. The germline V gene has CDR1 SGHTA and CDR2 FQGNSA. V was pared by 1 base and J by 8 bases, with 11 bases between. The CDR3 covers 13 residues. DNA for the CDR3: TGTGCCAGCAGCTTAGGCGGGCTCGGAGGCTACACCTTC. Protein product: CASSLGGLGGYTF. Full variable domain (remainder filled in from reference TRBV7-2 and TRBJ1-2): GAGVSQSPSNKVTEKGKDVELRCDPISGHTALYWYRQSLGQGLEFLIYFQGNSAPDKSGLPSDRFSAERTGGSVSTLTIQRTQQEDSAVYLCASSLGGLGGYTFGSGTRLTVV.

V usage is TRBV4-3 and J usage is TRBJ1-1; 7 nucleotides agree with TRBD1. The germline gives CDR1 LGHNA, CDR2 YSLEER. The CDR3 runs to 15 residues. The trim removed 4 bases at V and 4 bases at J, leaving 9 bases unmatched. The DNA for the CDR3 is TGCGCCAGCAGCCGTAAAGGGCAGGGGGGCACTGAAGCTTTCTTT. It is translated as CASSRKGQGGTEAFF.

The count of this clone is one. The chain uses TRBV6-1 and TRBJ2-3, with 11 bases matching TRBD1. Germline V CDR1 and CDR2: MNHNS, SASEGT. The CDR3 is made up of 15 amino acids. Trimming cost V 7 bases and J 1 base; bases outside gene matches: 4. The CDR3 sequence is CASITDRGRTDTQYF. In nucleotides, the CDR3 is TGTGCCAGCATTACGGACAGGGGGCGCACAGATACGCAGTATTTT.

This chain links TRBV12-5 with TRBJ2-5; 8 nucleotides match TRBD2. CDR1 and CDR2 from the germline V gene are LGHNT and FRNRAP. V trimming: 1 base; J trimming: 7 bases; junction bases outside the gene matches: 11. The CDR3 spans 16 residues. Here the CDR3 DNA reads TGTGCTAGTGGTTTGGCCCGGGGGGGCCCTGGGCCGACCCAGTACTTC. This encodes CASGLARGGPGPTQYF.

This chain connects TRBV27 to TRBJ1-2; D uncertain. Trimming took off 6 bases at V and 4 bases at J, with 15 bases between the two ends. Looked up from germline, CDR1 is MNHEY and CDR2 is SMNVEV (reference sequence). The CDR3 sequence is 14 residues long. The DNA for the CDR3 is TGTGCCAGCAGACAAGGAGGTCTCGGCTATGGCTACACCTTC. It specifies CASRQGGLGYGYTF.

V is TRBV19 and J is TRBJ2-2; 10 nucleotides agree with TRBD1. Germline V gives CDR1 LNHDA, CDR2 SQIVND (reference sequence). The CDR3 is 14 amino acids. V dropped 6 bases and J dropped 7; count of bases not matched to a gene: 5. CDR3 in amino acids: CASRGTGDVGELFF. The DNA for the CDR3 is TGTGCCAGTAGGGGGACAGGGGATGTCGGGGAGCTGTTTTTT.

The chain links TRBV6-4 to TRBJ1-1, with TRBD1 as a possible D gene (5 bases). The CDR3 extends over 13 amino acids. Trimming took 5 bases from V and 4 from J, leaving 11 bases between them. Looked up from germline, CDR1 is MRHNA and CDR2 is SNTAGT. The chain's CDR3 is CASSFRGGTEAFF. In nucleotides, the CDR3 is TGTGCCAGCAGTTTCCGCGGGGGCACTGAAGCTTTCTTT.

This chain joins TRBV4-3 and TRBJ1-3, with a tentative D call TRBD1 (5 bases). Between the trimmed V and J ends, which lost 4 bases and 0 bases, there was a span of 13 bases. The CDR3 totals 16 residues. The germline V gene has CDR1 LGHNA and CDR2 YSLEER. As DNA, the CDR3 is TGCGCCAGCAGCCCGCGTTTGACAGACTCTGGAAACACCATATATTTT. Amino acid sequence: CASSPRLTDSGNTIYF.

The chain couples TRBV5-1 to TRBJ1-1; 8 nucleotides align to TRBD1. Germline-derived CDR1 and CDR2 are SGHRS and YFSETQ. The CDR3 is 14 residues long. Trimming took 4 bases from V and 3 from J; bases not matched to a gene: 5. CDR3 sequence reads: CASSTRGLDTEAFF. CDR3 in DNA: TGCGCCAGCAGCACCAGGGGGCTTGACACTGAAGCTTTCTTT.

The CDR3, as DNA: TGTGCCAGCAGCCGCGGGACGGCGTCCTACGAGCAGTACTTC. This codes for CASSRGTASYEQYF. The V call is TRBV7-2, the J call TRBJ2-7; TRBD2 is a possible D gene (6 bases). The ends were cut back, 5 bases at V and 1 base at J, with 12 bases in the middle. CDR3 size: 14 residues. The germline gives CDR1 SGHTA, CDR2 FQGNSA.

As regards this clone: Relative to the germline gene, one junction end is altered; a read error may explain this. V usage is TRBV7-7 and J usage is TRBJ2-7; a weak D match, TRBD2 (6 bases). The germline V gene encodes CDR1 SSHAT and CDR2 FNYEAQ (reference sequence). CDR3 length: 14 residues. In nucleotides, the CDR3 is TGTGCTAGCAGCCCGAACCCGGGGGACTACGAGCAGTACTTC. Its protein product is CASSPNPGDYEQYF.

This chain uses TRBV9 with TRBJ1-5; D unclear. Germline V gives CDR1 SGDLS, CDR2 YYNGEE. This CDR3 is built from 13 residues. V lost 4 bases and J lost 6, with 11 bases in between. CDR3 protein: CASSQDSSQPQHF. In DNA form, the CDR3 reads TGTGCCAGCAGCCAAGATAGTAGTCAGCCCCAGCATTTT.

The V call is TRBV19, the J call TRBJ2-1, with 9 bases fitting TRBD2. With 5 bases clipped from V and 6 bases from J, the junction kept 8 bases outside the gene matches. The germline gives CDR1 LNHDA, CDR2 SQIVND (reference sequence). The CDR3 is 15 residues long. DNA for the CDR3: TGTGCCAGTAGTGTAGGTTTAGCGGGGGTCAATGAGCAGTTCTTC. Translation gives CASSVGLAGVNEQFF.

This chain connects TRBV28 to TRBJ1-4; D gene uncertain. This CDR3 region has 16 residues. Germline CDR1 reads MDHEN; CDR2 reads SYDVKM. V was clipped by 7 bases and J by 8 bases, with 23 bases between them. The CDR3 region has the DNA TGTGCCAGCACCTCCAACCAGGTGGTAAAGGAAGAAAAACTGTTTTTT. Its protein product is CASTSNQVVKEEKLFF.

The chain combines TRBV27 with TRBJ2-3, with TRBD1 matching 10 bases. The germline gives CDR1 MNHEY, CDR2 SMNVEV (reference sequence). The length of the CDR3 is 16 residues. The V segment lost 8 bases and the J segment 0 bases; nucleotides outside the gene matches: 8. The CDR3 nucleotides are TGTGCCAGCGCCCGTCGGGACAGGGGTAGCACAGATACGCAGTATTTT. Encoded protein: CASARRDRGSTDTQYF.

The gene calls are TRBV7-3 and TRBJ2-3, with no clear D. Germline V gives CDR1 SGHTA, CDR2 FQGTGA. The V and J ends lost 1 base and 4 bases respectively, with 6 bases between them. The CDR3 consists of 13 residues. The CDR3 reads CASSLIRADTQYF. CDR3 bases: TGTGCCAGCAGCTTAATTAGAGCAGATACGCAGTATTTT.

This chain uses TRBV27 with TRBJ1-4; 9 bases line up with TRBD1. In germline, CDR1 is MNHEY, CDR2 SMNVEV (reference sequence). There are 14 residues in the CDR3. After removal of 4 bases from V and 7 bases from J, the junction contained 4 bases not matched to a gene. The CDR3 reads CASSWDRESEKLFF. The CDR3 DNA follows: TGTGCCAGCAGTTGGGACAGGGAGAGTGAAAAACTGTTTTTT.

V gene TRBV5-6 combines with J gene TRBJ1-3; 7 bases map to TRBD1. CDR1 SGHDT and CDR2 YYEEEE come from the germline V gene. This CDR3 has 15 residues. Unmatched junction bases numbered 5, after V lost 3 bases and J lost 2 bases. CDR3 in amino acids: CASSSLDRAGNTIYF. DNA for the CDR3: TGTGCCAGCAGCTCCCTCGACAGGGCTGGAAACACCATATATTTT.

The chain is built from TRBV6-5 and TRBJ2-1; D gene unclear. Germline V CDR1 and CDR2: MNHEY, SVGAGI. V lost 5 bases, J lost 1 base, and 9 bases lay in between. The CDR3 covers 14 residues. CDR3 residues: CASSKGASYNEQFF. Written as DNA, the CDR3 is TGTGCCAGCAGTAAAGGAGCTTCCTACAATGAGCAGTTCTTC.

V gene TRBV6-5 combines with J gene TRBJ1-2; D is unclear. There are 14 residues in the CDR3. Trimming stripped 6 bases from V and 3 bases from J, with 14 bases between. The germline V gene encodes CDR1 MNHEY and CDR2 SVGAGI. CDR3 coding DNA: TGTGCCAGCAGACCACTTGTTCTAGACTATGGCTACACCTTC. Encoded protein: CASRPLVLDYGYTF.

In this sample, this clone turned up once. The chain links TRBV4-2 to TRBJ1-4; D possibly corresponds to TRBD1 (6 bases). CDR3 length: 16 residues. Between the trimmed V and J ends, which lost 0 bases and 3 bases, there was a span of 11 bases. The germline gives CDR1 LGHNA, CDR2 YNFKEQ. The CDR3 DNA follows: TGTGCCAGCAGCCAAGATCTGGGGGCGGCTAATGAAAAACTGTTTTTT. Translated, it gives CASSQDLGAANEKLFF.

The V and J genes are TRBV7-2 and TRBJ2-3, with no clear D. The germline V gene has CDR1 SGHTA and CDR2 FQGNSA. Trimming left V 8 bases short and J 2 bases short, with 17 bases between. This CDR3 spans 15 amino acids. CDR3 nucleotide sequence: TGTGCCAGCCATCTATACGCGGCGCTCACAGATACGCAGTATTTT. As protein: CASHLYAALTDTQYF.